Below, one T cell receptor (beta chain) is given with its context. The clone's antigen remains unknown. No base quality values were provided; no much bigger clone lies one nucleotide off. The data are from a study of cytomegalovirus exposure and HLA in healthy donors (dated by TCRdb to about 2017). With regard to the full study: According to an earlier analysis of 587 of the donors, 150 million to 200 million T cells yielded over 100 million unique TCR beta sequences and roughly 280 Gb of sequence data. An early release covering 550 to 700 HLA-typed donors comprised about 320 gigabases of sequencing data and 65 million to 100 million unique TCR sequences. Of the 350 to 400 genotyped donors, around 81% fell in the genetic ancestry cluster associated with self-reported Caucasian donors. The study aimed to test whether cataloging public T cell receptors could reveal signatures of past pathogen exposure. The study profiled the T cell repertoires of more than 500 subjects by immunosequencing and related them to cytomegalovirus serostatus. A separate validation cohort of roughly 130 different subjects was used in addition to the approximately 700-subject first cohort. To predict cytomegalovirus infection status, the study brought together high-throughput TCR immunosequencing, statistical association of individual TCRs with disease status, and machine learning. A later analysis re-analyzed previously published TCR beta repertoires from 666 donors and added high-resolution HLA genotyping to study TCR occurrence patterns. The later analysis used no new phenotypic data to find candidate immune exposures, relying instead on TCR beta sequences and their occurrence across donors. In an earlier analysis of several hundred of the donors, high-throughput TCR beta sequencing was used to judge whether each TCR beta V gene segment behaved as functional or pseudogenic. Donor age, sex, ethnicity and CMV serostatus were compiled alongside the repertoire data. In a later genetic analysis, genome-wide SNP genotypes for about three fifths of the roughly 670 donors were used, and that subset was treated as a discovery cohort. Every discovery cohort repertoire had been produced on one sequencing platform. HLA typing included class I and class II loci at four-digit resolution. The number of donors typed differed by locus, with roughly 629-640 for A, B, C, DRB1 and DQB1, roughly 520 for DQA1, over 600 for DPA1, and 472 for DPB1. Roughly five DR-DQ haplotypes were treated as single units for association and clustering because of strong linkage in the cohort. On average, about 200,000 unique TCR beta nucleotide sequences were sequenced per donor among fewer than 500 genotyped donors of the cohort, with about 17% of those sequences being non-productive.

The cohort consisted of approximately 670 healthy bone marrow donors. At the time of sampling, all cohort members were nominally healthy, though unrecorded immune exposures were likely present. The donor tested CMV seronegative, placing the donor among the 352 seronegative members of the cohort. A peripheral blood sample was provided by each donor, and peripheral blood mononuclear cells were used for TCR beta sequencing. Genomic DNA extraction from the blood cell samples was performed with the Qiagen DNeasy Blood Extraction Kit. Libraries were constructed by the immunoSEQ multiplex PCR assay. For the multiplex PCR, a mixture combining 60 forward primers for TCR Vbeta segments and 13 reverse primers for TCR Jbeta segments was used. Amplification of the CDR3 region of rearranged TCR beta genes was performed with a multiplex PCR assay on genomic DNA. The Illumina HiSeq System was used to sequence the amplified TCR beta libraries as 87-base-pair reads. Turning to the authors' computational methods: In a later analysis, some 80 million unique TCR beta chains were counted across the roughly 700 repertoires, and roughly 11 million of these chains were shared by at least two donors. To remove PCR and sequencing errors, raw reads were error-corrected and collapsed into unique sequences using a nearest-neighbor algorithm that merged closely related sequences. To assign V, D and J gene segments, CDR3 sequences were aligned to IMGT reference sequences. For a sequence to be retained, a match of at least six nucleotides to both a V gene segment and a J gene segment was required. Rearrangements were called productive when the CDR3 lacked stop codons and stayed in frame with V and J; all others were non-productive. CDR3 was defined according to IMGT convention as the region running from the second conserved V-encoded cysteine to the conserved J-encoded phenylalanine. The earlier analysis of 500 to 600 of the donors excluded sequences that lacked an unambiguous match to a single V gene segment. In an earlier analysis of some 590 of the donors, V segments were called functional above 56.7% productive rearrangements and were called segregating when the between-donor standard deviation exceeded 5%. To diagnose cytomegalovirus status from the catalog of TCR beta chain sequences, a statistical classification framework was built. In a later analysis, TCR nucleotide sequences were compared against IMGT/GENE-DB human TR gene sequences so that V and J genes could be assigned. In a later analysis, CDR3 sequences and most-parsimonious VDJ recombination scenarios were assigned using the TCRdist pipeline. In a later analysis, each TCR beta chain was defined by its CDR3 amino acid sequence together with its V-gene family, and reads without a unique V-gene family were excluded. A later analysis removed 550 to 700 highly shared, low-generation-probability nucleotide sequences to deal with suspected cross-contamination and a sequencing artifact. For each public chain, a later analysis derived a clonal expansion index from normalized ranks of inferred template counts within each repertoire. In a later analysis, generation probabilities were computed with a VDJ recombination model fitted to out-of-frame rearrangements, and the resulting probabilities were checked against IGoR. Hypergeometric tests were used in a later analysis to score TCR-TCR, TCR-HLA and TCR-CMV co-occurrence, with a repertoire-size bias correction applied to the TCR pairs. To estimate false discovery rates, a later analysis permuted the HLA or CMV assignments 20 times. In a later analysis, co-occurring TCRs were grouped using DBSCAN, with TCRdist sequence similarity added in when clustering inside HLA-allele-positive subsets. Repertoires with fewer than 30,000 or more than 120,000 public chains were left out of co-occurrence clustering, as were about 5 repertoires with anomalous nucleotide sharing. What TCRdb holds here is the immuneACCESS table cut down to in-frame rearrangements. Part of the clones is not present; checked against another copy, under half of the missing clones reflect an unresolved V gene, and the others are unexplained. D and trimming were read from the DNA, whereas the V and J calls and clone size are those reported in that table. This sample lists about 130,000 clones; roughly 80% were detected once. Of the sample, 2.5% to 3% falls within the top ten clones.

The germline V gene (reference sequence) gives CDR1 as SEHNR and CDR2 as FQNEAQ. The CDR3 runs 15 residues from the cysteine to the phenylalanine. Of the read, only the CDR3 DNA is kept; its 45 bases are in frame from base 1. The germline ends are 13 bases apart after V is trimmed by 5 bases and J by 3 bases. Results and caveats for the whole study, not just this receptor: In an earlier analysis of approximately 590 of the donors, most TCR beta V segments appeared in productive rearrangements about 90% or about 30% of the time, broadly matching IMGT annotations. The study listed 150 to 200 TCR beta chains as associated with cytomegalovirus. In a later analysis, several top co-occurrence clusters were reported to appear linked to parvovirus B19, influenza, CMV and Epstein-Barr virus. According to a later analysis, most CMV-associated TCR beta chains appeared to be HLA-restricted, and the HLA associations seemed to be driven largely by CMV exposure. In a later analysis, the rate of TCR association differed among HLA loci, with DRB1 alleles having the most associated TCRs and HLA-C alleles having the fewest. A further reported finding was that TCR beta sequences accurately predicted the HLA-A and HLA-B alleles for most subjects in the first cohort. For the cohort, immune exposure information was limited to CMV serostatus. This cohort had only TCR beta chains sequenced, and the lack of alpha or paired-chain data limited which features could be detected. The authors suggested that the approach could potentially be extended to other disease states and immunological phenotypes. In a later analysis, HLA-associated TCR beta chains showed more clonal expansion and lower generation probabilities than non-associated chains that were equally common. Roughly uniform sequencing depth across donors was assumed in presence/absence analyses, although this assumption may not hold. A few of the identified cytomegalovirus-associated TCR beta chains were confirmed in vitro to be specific for cytomegalovirus antigens. Compared with the approximately 670-donor mean, donors in an Asian-associated ancestry cluster had fewer N-insertions in productive TCRs, according to a later genetic analysis. Some IMGT-functional V segments, including TRBV6-2 and TRBV6-3, could not be told apart with the 87-base-pair reads, so those segments were excluded. Correlated functional status among segregating V segments might reflect linkage disequilibrium, but an unknown experimental factor could not be ruled out. While some public TCRs were present in many individuals, most TCR sequences turned up only very rarely across donors. When HLA alleles, especially DR and DQ, strongly co-occurred, attributing TCR associations to individual alleles was difficult. A group of highly shared sequence variants was considered likely to be a technical artifact of the sequencing pipeline. The earlier analysis of approximately 590 of the donors excluded some 15 rarely observed V segments, including chromosome 9 orphons, because counts were too low. Specific HLA alleles were associated with roughly 17,000 TCR beta sequences at a false discovery rate of 0.05 in a later analysis. In a later genetic analysis, a missense DCLRE1C variant was associated with V-gene and J-gene trimming of TCR beta chains, and the association was replicated in an independent cohort. The classifier was reported to diagnose cytomegalovirus status with high specificity and sensitivity in both the original and validation cohorts. Because HLA typing was unavailable for some donors at each locus, only the typed subset was used in association tests.

The origin of this receptor is a man younger than 45 in good health and CMV-seronegative. This chain is built from TRBV7-9 and TRBJ2-2; 6 matching bases give a weak D call of TRBD1. The sequencing sample was made of PBMCs. The CDR3 region: CASSKSGTYTGELFF. The sequence in DNA is TGTGCCAGCAGCAAATCCGGGACATACACCGGGGAGCTGTTTTTT.